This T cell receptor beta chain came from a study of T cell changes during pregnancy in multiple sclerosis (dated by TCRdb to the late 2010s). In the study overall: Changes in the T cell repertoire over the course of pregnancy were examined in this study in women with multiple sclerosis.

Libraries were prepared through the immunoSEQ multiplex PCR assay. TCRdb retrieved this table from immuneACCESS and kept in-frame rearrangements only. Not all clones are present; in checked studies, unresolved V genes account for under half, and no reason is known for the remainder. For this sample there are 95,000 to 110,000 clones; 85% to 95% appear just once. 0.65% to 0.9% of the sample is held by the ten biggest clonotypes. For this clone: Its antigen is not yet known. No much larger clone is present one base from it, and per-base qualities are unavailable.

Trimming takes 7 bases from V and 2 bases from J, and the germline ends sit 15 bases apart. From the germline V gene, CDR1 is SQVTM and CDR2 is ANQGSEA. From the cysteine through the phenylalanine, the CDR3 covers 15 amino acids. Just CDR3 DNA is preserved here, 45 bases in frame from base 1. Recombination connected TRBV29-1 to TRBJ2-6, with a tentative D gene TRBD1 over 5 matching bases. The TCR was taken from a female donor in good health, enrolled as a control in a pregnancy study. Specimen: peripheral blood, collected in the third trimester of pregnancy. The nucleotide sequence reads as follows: TGCAGCGCCGCTATGCTAGGGGCTGGGGCCAACGTCCTGACTTTC. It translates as CSAAMLGAGANVLTF.